This T cell receptor beta chain was recovered during a study of CD8 T cells in ankylosing spondylitis. This clonotype appeared many times. Deletions cut 1 base from V and 4 bases from J, with 11 bases between. The CDR3 sequence is 14 residues long. Germline CDR1 and CDR2: SGDLS and YYNGEE. TCRdb analysed the 5' RACE reads with MiXCR anew, one entry per CDR3 protein. The data show more than 7,500 distinct CDR3 sequences, 3.9% seen once. Input material: blood, either unsorted or a sorted T cell fraction (not recorded which). The V gene is TRBV9, the J gene TRBJ1-1, with D perhaps matching TRBD1 (5 bases). The origin of this receptor is a female donor with ankylosing spondylitis or in good health (not recorded which). In DNA, the CDR3 is TGTGCCAGCAGCGTAACGGGGGTGGGCACTGAAGCTTTCTTT. Translated, it gives CASSVTGVGTEAFF. Together with reference TRBV9 and TRBJ1-1, the CDR3 gives the full variable domain: DSGVTQTPKHLITATGQRVTLRCSPRSGDLSVYWYQQSLDQGLQFLIQYYNGEERAKGNILERFSAQQFPDLHSELNLSSLELGDSALYFCASSVTGVGTEAFFGQGTRLTVV.